Below, 20 T cell receptor beta chains from the same sample are listed, as sequenced in a study of control samples from healthy donors and cancer patients. Method: immunoSEQ multiplex PCR; TCRdb's copy keeps in-frame clones and lacks some. The table shows 45,000 to 55,000 clones, with 93% occurring only once. The sample taken for sequencing was PBMCs. These receptors were taken from a woman aged 45-60 years with head and neck cancer.

This chain connects TRBV30 to TRBJ2-7; the match to TRBD2 covers 7 bases. Germline lookup yields CDR1 GTSNPN and CDR2 SVGIG (reference sequence). The CDR3 consists of 14 residues. Unmatched junction bases numbered 4, after V lost 0 bases and J lost 2 bases. The DNA for the CDR3 is TGTGCCTGGAGTGTTGCTAGCGGAACCTACGAGCAGTACTTC. Translated: CAWSVASGTYEQYF.

The chain joins TRBV3-1 (or the pseudogene TRBV3-2) to TRBJ1-2; 7 bases map to TRBD1. Trimming at V came to 5 bases and at J to 3 bases, leaving 6 bases not matched to a gene. This CDR3 is built from 14 residues. The germline gives CDR1 LGHDT, CDR2 YNNKEL (reference sequence). The CDR3, as DNA: TGTGCCAGCAGCAACAGGGGACGGGACTATGGCTACACCTTC. This encodes CASSNRGRDYGYTF.

V and J are TRBV11-2 and TRBJ2-5; 7 nucleotides match TRBD2. CDR1 is SGHAT and CDR2 is FQNNGV in the germline V gene. The CDR3 loop spans 14 amino acids. V lost 5 bases, J lost 13 bases, and 16 bases stayed unmatched. For the CDR3, the DNA is TGTGCCAGCAGCCAACTGACTAGCCCTGGAGGACGGTACTTC. Translated: CASSQLTSPGGRYF.

The rearrangement links TRBV7-6 to TRBJ2-1, with 10 nucleotides matching TRBD2. The ends lost 2 bases at V and 2 bases at J; junction bases unmatched: 15. CDR1 and CDR2 (germline): SGHVS, FNYEAQ. The CDR3 covers 20 residues. CDR3 nucleotides: TGTGCCAGCAGCTTAAGGATTTGGGGGCTAGCGGGGGCTCCCTACAATGAGCAGTTCTTC. As protein: CASSLRIWGLAGAPYNEQFF.

The chain has TRBV7-6 and TRBJ2-1; unclear D gene. The CDR3 runs to 16 residues. Germline CDR1 is SGHVS and CDR2 is FNYEAQ. V was shortened by 0 bases and J by 8 bases, with 17 bases between the two germline ends. For the CDR3, the DNA is TGTGCCAGCAGCTTAGCGTCTGGGGTTAGATTGTATGAGCAGTTCTTC. Its translation: CASSLASGVRLYEQFF.

V usage is TRBV29-1 and J usage is TRBJ1-2; 8 positions agree with TRBD1. Germline CDR1 and CDR2: SQVTM and ANQGSEA. CDR3 length: 13 amino acids. Unmatched junction bases numbered 4, after V lost 7 bases and J lost 0 bases. The CDR3 sequence is CSAGDRPNYGYTF. The CDR3 DNA follows: TGCAGCGCTGGGGACAGGCCTAACTATGGCTACACCTTC.

The chain employs TRBV9 and TRBJ2-7; D ambiguous. The CDR3 has 14 amino acids. CDR1 and CDR2 from the germline V gene are SGDLS and YYNGEE. The V end was cut by 0 bases, the J end by 5 bases, with 12 bases between. Written as DNA, the CDR3 is TGTGCCAGCAGCGTAGATATGGGGTTCGACGAGCAGTACTTC. It translates to CASSVDMGFDEQYF.

This sequence joins TRBV6-6 and TRBJ2-7; D not resolved. V was clipped by 0 bases and J by 5 bases, with 11 bases between them. This CDR3 has 14 residues. The germline gives CDR1 MNHNY, CDR2 SVGAGI (reference sequence). The CDR3 DNA sequence: TGTGCCAGCAGTTACTCTGAAGTAAATCACGAGCAGTACTTC. It translates to CASSYSEVNHEQYF.

This chain's CDR3 is CASSSRGLPGGYTF. CDR3 bases: TGTGCCAGCAGTTCCCGTGGGCTCCCGGGGGGCTACACCTTC. This chain connects TRBV28 to TRBJ1-2; D ambiguous. V gave up 4 bases and J gave up 8 bases, with 17 bases separating them. The CDR3 sequence is 14 residues long. The germline V gene encodes CDR1 MDHEN and CDR2 SYDVKM.

The rearrangement links TRBV30 to TRBJ2-6, with 7 positions matching TRBD1. The V gene end was trimmed by 4 bases and the J gene end by 0 bases; junction bases not matched to a gene: 6. Germline V gene lookup returns CDR1 GTSNPN and CDR2 SVGIG (reference sequence). The CDR3 spans 16 residues. The DNA of the CDR3 is TGTGCCTGGACCTCGACAGGGTACTCTGGGGCCAACGTCCTGACTTTC. Translation: CAWTSTGYSGANVLTF. Full variable domain (rest looked up from reference TRBV30 and TRBJ2-6): SQTIHQWPATLVQPVGSPLSLECTVEGTSNPNLYWYRQAAGRGLQLLFYSVGIGQISSEVPQNLSASRPQDRQFILSSKKLLLSDSGFYLCAWTSTGYSGANVLTFGAGSRLTVL.

The chain combines TRBV12-3 or TRBV12-4 with TRBJ2-7, with 7 bases aligning to TRBD1. V trimming: 6 bases; J trimming: 1 base; junction bases outside the gene matches: 3. This CDR3 comprises 13 residues. The CDR3 coding sequence is TGTGCCAGCAGACCACAGGGGTCCTACGAGCAGTACTTC. Translation: CASRPQGSYEQYF.

With respect to this clone: At one boundary the junction diverges from the germline segment, which might be a read error. The gene calls are TRBV6-5 and TRBJ1-2; TRBD1 aligns across 7 bases. This CDR3 has 11 residues. Germline-derived CDR1 and CDR2 are MNHEY and SVGAGI. The CDR3 loop reads CASSDLGGVGF. The CDR3, as DNA: TGTGCCAGCAGCGACTTAGGGGGCGTCGGTTTC.

This chain connects TRBV4-1 to TRBJ1-5, with D uncertain. V lost 4 bases and J lost 2, with 18 bases in between. Germline-derived CDR1 and CDR2 are MGHRA and YSYEKL. The length of the CDR3 is 17 residues. This CDR3 is CASSPIPPSRGNQPQHF. The CDR3 DNA is TGCGCCAGCAGCCCCATCCCCCCTTCCAGAGGCAATCAGCCCCAGCATTTT.

The genes are TRBV19 and TRBJ1-1, with D perhaps matching TRBD1 (5 bases). Germline-derived CDR1 and CDR2 are LNHDA and SQIVND (reference sequence). The germline V and J ends were trimmed by 3 bases and 4 bases, with 12 bases remaining between them. This CDR3 contains 14 residues. As DNA, the CDR3 is TGTGCCAGTAGTATCCTCTTGGGGCCCACTGAAGCTTTCTTT. Its protein product is CASSILLGPTEAFF.

This chain links TRBV29-1 with TRBJ1-6, with a possible D match to TRBD1 (6 bases). Germline-derived CDR1 and CDR2 are SQVTM and ANQGSEA. This CDR3 region has 15 residues. The germline V and J ends were trimmed by 6 bases and 9 bases, with 21 bases remaining between them. The CDR3 loop is CSVRDTRSNTSPLHF. CDR3 in DNA: TGCAGCGTCCGGGACACAAGAAGTAATACTTCACCCCTCCACTTT.

The chain couples TRBV2 to TRBJ2-7; TRBD2 is a possible D gene (5 bases). Trimming cost V 7 bases and J 0 bases, with 10 bases left between them. The germline CDR1 and CDR2 sequences are SNHLY and FYNNEI. The CDR3 runs to 13 residues. Here the CDR3 reads CASTGITSYEQYF. The CDR3, as DNA: TGTGCCAGCACCGGGATAACCTCCTACGAGCAGTACTTC.

This rearrangement joins TRBV11-2 to TRBJ2-1; 10 nucleotides line up with TRBD1. The V gene end was trimmed by 0 bases and the J gene end by 5 bases; junction bases not matched to a gene: 16. The germline CDR1 and CDR2 sequences are SGHAT and FQNNGV. The CDR3 totals 20 residues. CDR3 region: CASSLEAGQGYWRANNEQFF. As DNA, the CDR3 is TGTGCCAGCAGCTTAGAGGCGGGACAGGGGTATTGGCGGGCCAACAATGAGCAGTTCTTC.

The chain carries TRBV27 and TRBJ2-7, with TRBD1 as a possible D gene (6 bases). Trimming took off 5 bases at V and 1 base at J, with 9 bases between the two ends. CDR1 is MNHEY, CDR2 SMNVEV, per germline (reference sequence). This CDR3 has 13 amino acids. CDR3 region: CASSAGQSYEQYF. The CDR3 DNA reads as TGTGCCAGCAGTGCCGGACAGTCCTACGAGCAGTACTTC.

This clone was counted once. The rearrangement joins TRBV7-6 to TRBJ1-4, with D possibly TRBD1 on 5 matching bases. Trimming removed 1 base at V and 0 bases at J, with 6 bases between. Looked up from germline, CDR1 is SGHVS and CDR2 is FNYEAQ. The CDR3 has 15 residues. The CDR3 protein is CASSLGDATNEKLFF. The CDR3 DNA follows: TGTGCCAGCAGCTTAGGGGACGCAACTAATGAAAAACTGTTTTTT.

This clone was found once. V gene TRBV5-6 combines with J gene TRBJ1-1; TRBD1 is a possible D gene (5 bases). In germline, CDR1 is SGHDT, CDR2 YYEEEE. V lost 0 bases, J lost 6 bases, and 9 bases lay in between. The CDR3 loop spans 13 amino acids. The CDR3 here is CASSLVGGAEAFF. DNA for the CDR3: TGTGCCAGCAGCTTGGTCGGGGGAGCTGAAGCTTTCTTT.